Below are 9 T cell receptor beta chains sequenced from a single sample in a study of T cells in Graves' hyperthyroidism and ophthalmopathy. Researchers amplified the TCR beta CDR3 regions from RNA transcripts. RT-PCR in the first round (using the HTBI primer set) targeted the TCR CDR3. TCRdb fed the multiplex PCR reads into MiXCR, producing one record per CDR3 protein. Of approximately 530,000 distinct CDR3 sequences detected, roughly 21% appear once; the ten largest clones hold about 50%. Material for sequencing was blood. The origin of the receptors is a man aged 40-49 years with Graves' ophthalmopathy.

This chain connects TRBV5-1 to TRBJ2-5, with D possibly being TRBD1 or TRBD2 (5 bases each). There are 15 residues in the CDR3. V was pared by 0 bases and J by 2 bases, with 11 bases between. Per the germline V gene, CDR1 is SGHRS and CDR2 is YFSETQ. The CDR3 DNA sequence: TGCGCCAGCAGCTTGGCGGGACGCCTACAAGAGACCCAGTACTTC. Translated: CASSLAGRLQETQYF.

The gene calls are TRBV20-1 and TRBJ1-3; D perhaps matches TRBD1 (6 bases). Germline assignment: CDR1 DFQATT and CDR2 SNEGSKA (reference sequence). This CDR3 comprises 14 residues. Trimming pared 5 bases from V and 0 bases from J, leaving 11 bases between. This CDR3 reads CSAQDRSSGNTIYF. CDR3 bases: TGCAGTGCTCAAGACAGGAGCTCTGGAAACACCATATATTTT.

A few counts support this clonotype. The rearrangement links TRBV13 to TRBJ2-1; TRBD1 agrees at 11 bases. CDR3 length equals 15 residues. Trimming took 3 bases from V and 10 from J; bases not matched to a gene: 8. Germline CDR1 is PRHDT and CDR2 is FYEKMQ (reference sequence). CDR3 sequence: CASSFGQGAGEEQFF. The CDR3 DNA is TGTGCCAGCAGCTTTGGACAGGGGGCCGGCGAAGAGCAGTTCTTC.

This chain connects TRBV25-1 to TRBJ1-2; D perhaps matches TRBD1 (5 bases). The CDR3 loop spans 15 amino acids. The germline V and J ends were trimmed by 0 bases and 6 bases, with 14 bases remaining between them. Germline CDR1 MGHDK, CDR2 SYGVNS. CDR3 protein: CASSEYGSRADGYTF. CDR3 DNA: TGTGCCAGCAGTGAATATGGTAGCAGGGCGGATGGCTACACCTTC.

CDR3 DNA: TGCAGTGTCTCGCGGGACCTACGTCGGGAGACCCAGTACTTC. It yields the protein CSVSRDLRRETQYF. The rearrangement links TRBV20-1 to TRBJ2-5, with D possibly matching TRBD2 (6 bases). Trimming pared 7 bases from V and 5 bases from J, leaving 20 bases between. Germline assignment: CDR1 DFQATT and CDR2 SNEGSKA (reference sequence). The CDR3 is 14 residues long.

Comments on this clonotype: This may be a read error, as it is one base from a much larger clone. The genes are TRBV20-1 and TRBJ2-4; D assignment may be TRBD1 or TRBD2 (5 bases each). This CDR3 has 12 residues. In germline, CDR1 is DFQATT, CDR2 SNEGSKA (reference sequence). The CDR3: CSATGTINIRYF. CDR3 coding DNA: TGCAGTGCTACCGGGACCATAAACATTCGGTACTTC.

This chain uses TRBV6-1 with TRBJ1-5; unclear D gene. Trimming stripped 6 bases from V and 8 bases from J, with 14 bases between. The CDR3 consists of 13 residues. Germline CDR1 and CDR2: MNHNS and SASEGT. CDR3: CASRGTFLEPQHF. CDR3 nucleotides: TGTGCCAGCAGGGGAACCTTCCTCGAGCCCCAGCATTTT.

The CDR3 coding sequence is TGTGCCAGCAGTTACAAGTTTATGGAGACCCAGTACTTC. Amino acid sequence: CASSYKFMETQYF. J is TRBJ2-5 and V is TRBV6-5; D unclear. CDR3 length equals 13 residues. Germline V gene lookup returns CDR1 MNHEY and CDR2 SVGAGI. V was trimmed by 2 bases and J by 5 bases, leaving 9 bases between them.

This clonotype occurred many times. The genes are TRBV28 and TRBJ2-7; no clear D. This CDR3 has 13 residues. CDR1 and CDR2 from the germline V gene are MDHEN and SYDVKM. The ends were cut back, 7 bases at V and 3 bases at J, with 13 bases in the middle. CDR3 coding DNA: TGTGCCAGCACCTCGGGTGGGAACTACGAGCAGTACTTC. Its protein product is CASTSGGNYEQYF.